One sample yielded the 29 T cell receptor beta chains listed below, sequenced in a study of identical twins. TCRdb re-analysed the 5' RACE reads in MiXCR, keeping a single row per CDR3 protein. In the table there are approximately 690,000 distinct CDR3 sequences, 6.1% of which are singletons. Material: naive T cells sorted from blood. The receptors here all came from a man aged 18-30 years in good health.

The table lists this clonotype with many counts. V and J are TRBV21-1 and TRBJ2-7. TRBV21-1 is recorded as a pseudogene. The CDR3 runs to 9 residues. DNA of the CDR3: TGTGCCAGCAGGAACGAGCAGTACGTC. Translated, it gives CASRNEQYV.

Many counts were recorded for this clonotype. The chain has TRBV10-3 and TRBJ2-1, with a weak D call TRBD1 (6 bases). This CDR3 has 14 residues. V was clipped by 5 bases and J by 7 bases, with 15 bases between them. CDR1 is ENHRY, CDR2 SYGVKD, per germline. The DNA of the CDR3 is TGTGCCATCAGTCGCAAAGATACAGGGAATGAGCAGTTCTTC. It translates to CAISRKDTGNEQFF.

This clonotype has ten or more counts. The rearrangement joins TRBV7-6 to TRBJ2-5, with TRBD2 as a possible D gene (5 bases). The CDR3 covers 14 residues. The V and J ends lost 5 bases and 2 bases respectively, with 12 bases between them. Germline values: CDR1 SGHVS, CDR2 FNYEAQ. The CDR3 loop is CASSRDGGQETQYF. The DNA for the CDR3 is TGTGCCAGCAGCCGAGATGGCGGGCAAGAGACCCAGTACTTC.

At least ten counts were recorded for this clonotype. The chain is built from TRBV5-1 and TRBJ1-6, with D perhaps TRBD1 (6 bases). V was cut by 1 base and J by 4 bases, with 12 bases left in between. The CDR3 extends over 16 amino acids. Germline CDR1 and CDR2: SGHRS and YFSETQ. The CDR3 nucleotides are TGCGCCAGCAGCTTGACGGGGGCGCGTTATAATTCACCCCTCCACTTT. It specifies CASSLTGARYNSPLHF. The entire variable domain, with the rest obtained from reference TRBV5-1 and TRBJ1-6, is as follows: KAGVTQTPRYLIKTRGQQVTLSCSPISGHRSVSWYQQTPGQGLQFLFEYFSETQRNKGNFPGRFSGRQFSNSRSEMNVSTLELGDSALYLCASSLTGARYNSPLHFGNGTRLTVT.

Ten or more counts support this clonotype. CDR3 coding DNA: TGTGCCAGCAGCCTGAGGGCAGGGGCCACTGAAGCTTTCTTT. Translating it yields CASSLRAGATEAFF. The J gene is TRBJ1-1, the V gene TRBV7-3, with TRBD1 as a possible D gene (6 bases). Trimming removed 5 bases from V and 4 bases from J, with 14 bases in between. This CDR3 region has 14 residues. Germline V gene lookup returns CDR1 SGHTA and CDR2 FQGTGA. Together with reference TRBV7-3 and TRBJ1-1, the CDR3 gives the full variable domain: GAGVSQTPSNKVTEKGKYVELRCDPISGHTALYWYRQSLGQGPEFLIYFQGTGAADDSGLPNDRFFAVRPEGSVSTLKIQRTERGDSAVYLCASSLRAGATEAFFGQGTRLTVV.

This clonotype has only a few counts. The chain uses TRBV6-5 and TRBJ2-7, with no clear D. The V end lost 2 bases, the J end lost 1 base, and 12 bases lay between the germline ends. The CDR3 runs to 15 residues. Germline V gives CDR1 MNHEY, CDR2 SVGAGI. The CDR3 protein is CASSYPGTNSYEQYF. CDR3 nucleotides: TGTGCCAGCAGTTACCCGGGCACAAATTCCTACGAGCAGTACTTC.

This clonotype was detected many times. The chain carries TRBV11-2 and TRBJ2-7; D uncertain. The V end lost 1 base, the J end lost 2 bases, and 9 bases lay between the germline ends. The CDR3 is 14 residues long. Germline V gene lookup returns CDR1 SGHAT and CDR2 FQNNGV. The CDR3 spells CASSLGGSAYEQYV. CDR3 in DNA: TGTGCCAGCAGCTTAGGTGGGTCGGCCTACGAGCAGTACGTC.

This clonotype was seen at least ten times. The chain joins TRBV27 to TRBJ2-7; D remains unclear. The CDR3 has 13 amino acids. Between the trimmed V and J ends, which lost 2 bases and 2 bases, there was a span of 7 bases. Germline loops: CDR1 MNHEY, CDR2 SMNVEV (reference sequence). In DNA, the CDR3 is TGTGCCAGCAGTTTAGGGGTAACCTACGAGCAGTACTTC. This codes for CASSLGVTYEQYF.

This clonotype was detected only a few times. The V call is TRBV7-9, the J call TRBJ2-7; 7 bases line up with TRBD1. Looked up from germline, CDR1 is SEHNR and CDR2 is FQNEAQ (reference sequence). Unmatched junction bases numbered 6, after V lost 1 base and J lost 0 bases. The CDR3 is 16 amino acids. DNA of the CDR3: TGTGCCAGCAGCTTAGTAGCCGGGACAGCCTCCTACGAGCAGTACTTC. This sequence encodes CASSLVAGTASYEQYF. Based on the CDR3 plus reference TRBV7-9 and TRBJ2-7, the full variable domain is DTGVSQNPRHKITKRGQNVTFRCDPISEHNRLYWYRQTLGQGPEFLTYFQNEAQLEKSRLLSDRFSAERPKGSFSTLEIQRTEQGDSAMYLCASSLVAGTASYEQYFGPGTRLTVT.

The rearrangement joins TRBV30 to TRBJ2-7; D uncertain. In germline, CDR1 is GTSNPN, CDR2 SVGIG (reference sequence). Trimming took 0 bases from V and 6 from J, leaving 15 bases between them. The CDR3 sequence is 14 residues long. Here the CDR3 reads CAWSVGPSNTEQYF. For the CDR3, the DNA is TGTGCCTGGAGTGTGGGCCCCTCCAACACCGAGCAGTACTTC. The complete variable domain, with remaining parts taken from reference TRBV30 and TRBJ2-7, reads SQTIHQWPATLVQPVGSPLSLECTVEGTSNPNLYWYRQAAGRGLQLLFYSVGIGQISSEVPQNLSASRPQDRQFILSSKKLLLSDSGFYLCAWSVGPSNTEQYFGPGTRLTVT.

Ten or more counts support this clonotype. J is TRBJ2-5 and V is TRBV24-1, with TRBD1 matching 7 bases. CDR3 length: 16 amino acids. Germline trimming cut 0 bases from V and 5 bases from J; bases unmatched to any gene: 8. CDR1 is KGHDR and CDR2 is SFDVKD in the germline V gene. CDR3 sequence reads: CATSDLSGQMTETQYF. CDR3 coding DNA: TGTGCCACCAGTGATTTGTCGGGACAGATGACGGAGACCCAGTACTTC.

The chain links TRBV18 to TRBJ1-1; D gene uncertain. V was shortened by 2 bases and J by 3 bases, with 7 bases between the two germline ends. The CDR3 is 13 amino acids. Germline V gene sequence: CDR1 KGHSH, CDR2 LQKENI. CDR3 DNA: TGTGCCAGCTCACCATCCATAGACACTGAAGCTTTCTTT. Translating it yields CASSPSIDTEAFF.

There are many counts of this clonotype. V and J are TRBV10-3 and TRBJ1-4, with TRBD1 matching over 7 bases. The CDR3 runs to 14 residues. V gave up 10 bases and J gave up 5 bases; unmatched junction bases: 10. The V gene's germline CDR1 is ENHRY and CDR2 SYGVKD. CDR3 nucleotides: TGTGCCACCAAACGGGGGGACAGCAATGAAAAACTGTTTTTT. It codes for CATKRGDSNEKLFF.

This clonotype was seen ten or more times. DNA of the CDR3: TGCGCCAGCGGTACAGGGGGAGATAATGAAAAACTGTTTTTT. This translates into CASGTGGDNEKLFF. This chain uses TRBV5-1 with TRBJ1-4; TRBD1 agrees at 8 bases. The CDR3 is 14 residues long. J lost 4 bases, V lost 7 bases, and 6 bases had no gene match. Germline V CDR1 and CDR2: SGHRS, YFSETQ.

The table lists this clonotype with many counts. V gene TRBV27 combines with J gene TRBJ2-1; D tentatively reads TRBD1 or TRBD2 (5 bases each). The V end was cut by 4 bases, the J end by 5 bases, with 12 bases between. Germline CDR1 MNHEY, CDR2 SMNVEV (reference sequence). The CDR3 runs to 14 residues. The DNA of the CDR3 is TGTGCCAGCAGTTATGCCGGGACCAACAATGAGCAGTTCTTC. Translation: CASSYAGTNNEQFF.

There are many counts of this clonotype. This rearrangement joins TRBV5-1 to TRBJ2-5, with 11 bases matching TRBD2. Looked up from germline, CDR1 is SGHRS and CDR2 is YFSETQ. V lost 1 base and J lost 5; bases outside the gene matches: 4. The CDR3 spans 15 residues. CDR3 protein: CASSLPSGRIETQYF. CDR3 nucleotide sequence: TGCGCCAGCAGCTTGCCTAGCGGGAGGATTGAGACCCAGTACTTC.

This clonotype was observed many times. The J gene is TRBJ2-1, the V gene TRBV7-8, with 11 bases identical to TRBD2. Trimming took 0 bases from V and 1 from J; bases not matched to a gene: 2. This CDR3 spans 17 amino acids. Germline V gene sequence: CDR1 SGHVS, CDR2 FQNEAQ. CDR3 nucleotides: TGTGCCAGCAGCTTAGCTAGACTAGCGGGATCCTACAATGAGCAGTTCTTC. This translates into CASSLARLAGSYNEQFF.

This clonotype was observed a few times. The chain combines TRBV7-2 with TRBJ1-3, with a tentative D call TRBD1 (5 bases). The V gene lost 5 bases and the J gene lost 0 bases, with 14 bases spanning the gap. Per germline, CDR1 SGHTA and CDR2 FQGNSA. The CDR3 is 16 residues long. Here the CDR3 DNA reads TGTGCCAGCAGCCCACAGACAGCGAGCTCTGGAAACACCATATATTTT. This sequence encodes CASSPQTASSGNTIYF. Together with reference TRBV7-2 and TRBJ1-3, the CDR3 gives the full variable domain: GAGVSQSPSNKVTEKGKDVELRCDPISGHTALYWYRQSLGQGLEFLIYFQGNSAPDKSGLPSDRFSAERTGGSVSTLTIQRTQQEDSAVYLCASSPQTASSGNTIYFGEGSWLTVV.

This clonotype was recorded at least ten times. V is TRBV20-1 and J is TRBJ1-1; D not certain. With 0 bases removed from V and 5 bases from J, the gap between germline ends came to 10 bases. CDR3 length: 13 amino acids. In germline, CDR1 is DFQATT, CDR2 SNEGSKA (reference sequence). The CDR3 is CSARDLRDTEAFF. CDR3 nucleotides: TGCAGTGCTAGAGATCTGAGGGATACTGAAGCTTTCTTT.

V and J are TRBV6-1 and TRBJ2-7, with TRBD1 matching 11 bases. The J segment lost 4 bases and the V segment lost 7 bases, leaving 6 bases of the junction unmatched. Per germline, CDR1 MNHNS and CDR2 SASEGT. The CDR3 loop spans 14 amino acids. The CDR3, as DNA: TGTGCCAGCACGGGAGGGACAGGGGGTTACGAGCAGTACTTC. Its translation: CASTGGTGGYEQYF.

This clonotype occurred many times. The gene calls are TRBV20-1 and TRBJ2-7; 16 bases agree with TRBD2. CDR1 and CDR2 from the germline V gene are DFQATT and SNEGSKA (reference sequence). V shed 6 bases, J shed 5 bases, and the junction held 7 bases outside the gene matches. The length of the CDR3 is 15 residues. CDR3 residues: CSAPGLAGGSHEQYF. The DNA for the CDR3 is TGCAGTGCCCCGGGACTAGCGGGAGGGTCCCACGAGCAGTACTTC.

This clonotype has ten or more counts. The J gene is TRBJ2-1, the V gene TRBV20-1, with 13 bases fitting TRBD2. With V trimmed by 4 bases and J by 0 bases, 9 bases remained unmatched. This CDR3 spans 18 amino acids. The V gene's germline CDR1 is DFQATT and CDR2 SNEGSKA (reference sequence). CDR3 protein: CSAMGLAGPQSSYNEQFF. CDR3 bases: TGCAGTGCTATGGGACTAGCGGGGCCGCAAAGCTCCTACAATGAGCAGTTCTTC.

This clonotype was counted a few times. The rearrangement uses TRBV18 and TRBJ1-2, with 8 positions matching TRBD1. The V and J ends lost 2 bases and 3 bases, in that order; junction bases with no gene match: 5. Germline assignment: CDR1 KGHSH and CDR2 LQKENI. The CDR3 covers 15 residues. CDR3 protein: CASSPRTGFDYGYTF. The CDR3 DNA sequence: TGTGCCAGCTCACCAAGGACAGGGTTTGACTATGGCTACACCTTC.

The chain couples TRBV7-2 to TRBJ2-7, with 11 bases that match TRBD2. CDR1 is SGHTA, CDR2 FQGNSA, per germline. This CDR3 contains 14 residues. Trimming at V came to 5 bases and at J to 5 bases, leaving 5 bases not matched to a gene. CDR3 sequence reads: CASSPNSGRDEQYF. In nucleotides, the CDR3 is TGTGCCAGCAGCCCCAATAGCGGGAGGGACGAGCAGTACTTC.

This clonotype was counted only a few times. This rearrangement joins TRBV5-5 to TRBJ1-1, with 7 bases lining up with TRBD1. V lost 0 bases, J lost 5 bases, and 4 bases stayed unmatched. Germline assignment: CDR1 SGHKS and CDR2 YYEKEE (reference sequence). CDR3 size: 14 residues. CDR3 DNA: TGTGCCAGCAGCTTGGAACAGGGGAGTACTGAAGCTTTCTTT. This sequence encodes CASSLEQGSTEAFF.

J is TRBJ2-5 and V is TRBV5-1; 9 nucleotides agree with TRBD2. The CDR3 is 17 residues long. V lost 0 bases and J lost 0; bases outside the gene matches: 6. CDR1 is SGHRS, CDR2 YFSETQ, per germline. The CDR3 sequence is CASSLGLAGPYQETQYF. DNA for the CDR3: TGCGCCAGCAGCTTGGGGCTAGCGGGACCGTACCAAGAGACCCAGTACTTC.

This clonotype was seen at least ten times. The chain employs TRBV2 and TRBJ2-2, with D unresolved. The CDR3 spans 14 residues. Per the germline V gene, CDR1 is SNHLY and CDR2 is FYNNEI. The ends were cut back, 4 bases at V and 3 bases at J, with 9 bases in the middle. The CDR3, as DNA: TGTGCCAGCAGTGTCTTAGGGTACACCGGGGAGCTGTTTTTT. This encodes CASSVLGYTGELFF.

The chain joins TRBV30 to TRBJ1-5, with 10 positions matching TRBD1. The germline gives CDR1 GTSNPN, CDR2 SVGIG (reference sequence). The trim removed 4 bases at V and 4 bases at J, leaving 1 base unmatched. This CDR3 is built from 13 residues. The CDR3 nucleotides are TGTGCCTGGACGGGACAGGGGAATCAGCCCCAGCATTTT. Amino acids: CAWTGQGNQPQHF.

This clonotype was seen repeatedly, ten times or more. The CDR3 spells CASSFPGGDNNEQFF. CDR3 bases: TGTGCCAGCAGTTTTCCAGGGGGAGACAACAATGAGCAGTTCTTC. The chain employs TRBV12-3 or TRBV12-4 and TRBJ2-1; the match to TRBD1 covers 7 bases. The junction had 7 bases not matched to a gene; V was cut back by 3 bases and J by 5 bases. The CDR3 length is 15 residues.